The 10 T cell receptor beta chains reported below all come from one sample, sequenced in a study of T cell responses to AZD1222 COVID-19 vaccine. Clones were sequenced by immunoSEQ multiplex PCR, and TCRdb holds only the in-frame ones, with some missing. The sample records some 150,000 clones, around 94% being singletons. The specimen was peripheral blood, collected on day 0 of AZD1222 vaccination. The receptors here all came from an adult in good health.

The chain employs TRBV7-9 and TRBJ1-2; 7 positions agree with TRBD1. This CDR3 is built from 12 residues. Germline V gene data show CDR1 as SEHNR and CDR2 as FQNEAQ (reference sequence). V gave up 5 bases and J gave up 6 bases; unmatched junction bases: 3. In nucleotides, the CDR3 is TGTGCCAGCAGCAACAGGGGTAATGGCTACACCTTC. The encoded protein is CASSNRGNGYTF.

The chain links TRBV6-5 to TRBJ1-6; no clear D. The germline V and J ends were trimmed by 7 bases and 0 bases, with 10 bases remaining between them. Germline V gene sequence: CDR1 MNHEY, CDR2 SVGAGI. The CDR3 totals 15 residues. The CDR3 sequence is CASIERSSYNSPLHF. In nucleotides, the CDR3 is TGTGCCAGCATCGAGAGGAGCTCCTATAATTCACCCCTCCACTTT.

J is TRBJ2-1 and V is TRBV5-1; 12 nucleotides line up with TRBD2. The CDR3 has 15 residues. Losses at the gene ends were 7 bases for V and 3 bases for J; bases not matched to a gene: 5. The V gene's germline CDR1 is SGHRS and CDR2 YFSETQ. CDR3 nucleotide sequence: TGCGCCAGCGCAGAACTAGCGGGAGGCTACAATGAGCAGTTCTTC. Residues: CASAELAGGYNEQFF.

V usage is TRBV2 and J usage is TRBJ2-5; D is undetermined. Germline CDR1 and CDR2: SNHLY and FYNNEI. This CDR3 contains 14 residues. V was cut by 3 bases and J by 4 bases, with 12 bases left in between. CDR3 in DNA: TGTGCCAGCAGTGAGCTGGGGTGGGGAGAGACCCAGTACTTC. This encodes CASSELGWGETQYF.

The CDR3 reads CASSLRYAGGPQETQYF. The CDR3 coding sequence is TGTGCCAGCAGCTTACGTTACGCGGGAGGACCCCAAGAGACCCAGTACTTC. The chain joins TRBV11-2 to TRBJ2-5; TRBD2 agrees at 8 bases. The CDR3 has 17 residues. Trimming took 2 bases from V and 1 from J; bases not matched to a gene: 9. CDR1 is SGHAT, CDR2 FQNNGV, per germline. Complete variable domain (other parts from reference TRBV11-2 and TRBJ2-5): EAGVAQSPRYKIIEKRQSVAFWCNPISGHATLYWYQQILGQGPKLLIQFQNNGVVDDSQLPKDRFSAERLKGVDSTLKIQPAKLEDSAVYLCASSLRYAGGPQETQYFGPGTRLLVL.

J is TRBJ1-1 and V is TRBV11-2; no definite D call. The V end was cut by 3 bases, the J end by 2 bases, with 13 bases between. The CDR3 is 15 amino acids. The germline V gene has CDR1 SGHAT and CDR2 FQNNGV. In DNA form, the CDR3 reads TGTGCCAGCAGCTTGAGGCTTGCAGCAAACACTGAAGCTTTCTTT. This translates into CASSLRLAANTEAFF.

This clone was counted only a few times. V and J are TRBV3-1 (or the pseudogene TRBV3-2) and TRBJ2-1; tentatively, D is TRBD2 (6 bases). The CDR3 loop spans 15 amino acids. Between the trimmed V and J ends, which lost 7 bases and 2 bases, there was a span of 15 bases. Germline lookup yields CDR1 LGHDT and CDR2 YNNKEL (reference sequence). The CDR3 DNA reads TGTGCCAGCACCAAAAGGACGGGGGCCTACAATGAGCAGTTCTTC. Amino acids: CASTKRTGAYNEQFF.

CDR3 loop: CASSDRGWEKLFF. CDR3 nucleotides: TGTGCCAGCAGCGATAGGGGTTGGGAAAAACTGTTTTTT. The V gene is TRBV11-2, the J gene TRBJ1-4; tentatively, D is TRBD1 (5 bases). The CDR3 spans 13 residues. The V gene lost 5 bases and the J gene lost 8 bases, with 12 bases spanning the gap. Germline CDR1 reads SGHAT; CDR2 reads FQNNGV.

This clone has a single count. The rearrangement uses TRBV2 and TRBJ1-2, with 8 bases aligning to TRBD1. Per germline, CDR1 SNHLY and CDR2 FYNNEI. The CDR3 totals 15 residues. With 4 bases clipped from V and 7 bases from J, the junction kept 11 bases outside the gene matches. DNA of the CDR3: TGTGCCAGCAGTGGGAGTGGACAGGGAAGGAGTGGCTACACCTTC. As protein: CASSGSGQGRSGYTF.

V and J are TRBV4-2 and TRBJ1-5; the D is unclear. Germline loops: CDR1 LGHNA, CDR2 YNFKEQ. The CDR3 extends over 15 amino acids. The V end was cut by 3 bases, the J end by 0 bases, with 9 bases between. In nucleotides, the CDR3 is TGTGCCAGCAGCCAGTCCCAACTTAGCAATCAGCCCCAGCATTTT. Encoded protein: CASSQSQLSNQPQHF.